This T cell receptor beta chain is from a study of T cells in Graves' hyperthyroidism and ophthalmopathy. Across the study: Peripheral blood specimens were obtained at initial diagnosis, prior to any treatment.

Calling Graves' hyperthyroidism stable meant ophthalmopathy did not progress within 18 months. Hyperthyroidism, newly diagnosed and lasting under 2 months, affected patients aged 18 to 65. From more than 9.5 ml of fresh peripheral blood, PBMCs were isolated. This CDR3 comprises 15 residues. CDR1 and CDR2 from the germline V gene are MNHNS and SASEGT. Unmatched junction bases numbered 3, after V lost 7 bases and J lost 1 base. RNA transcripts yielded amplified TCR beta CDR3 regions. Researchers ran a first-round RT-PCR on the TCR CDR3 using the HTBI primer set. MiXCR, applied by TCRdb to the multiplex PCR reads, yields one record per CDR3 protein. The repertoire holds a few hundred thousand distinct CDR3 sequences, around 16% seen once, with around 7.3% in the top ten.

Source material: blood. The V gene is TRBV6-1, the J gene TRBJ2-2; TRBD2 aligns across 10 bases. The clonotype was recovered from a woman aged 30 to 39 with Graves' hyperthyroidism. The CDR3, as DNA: TGTGCCAGCACAATAGCGGGAGGGAACACCGGGGAGCTGTTTTTT. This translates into CASTIAGGNTGELFF.